The clone carrying this T cell receptor beta chain was counted a few times. A read error may produce the germline difference seen at one junction end. These data belong to a study of molecular identifiers for immune sequencing clone quantification. TCRdb used MiXCR to reprocess the PCR reads, holding one entry per CDR3 protein. The sample includes about 320,000 distinct CDR3 sequences, roughly a quarter of them seen just once. This TCR was recovered from a human donor in good health. Some libraries in this study had Jurkat cell RNA spiked in. Sequencing was done on a sample of naive CD8+ T cells from blood, with Jurkat cell RNA spiked in. As to subset: FACS-sorted CD8+CD4-CCR7+CD45RA+ naive T cells.

In nucleotides, the CDR3 is TGTGGCAGCAGCTTAGTCTCCAGGGCAGAGACCCAGTACTTC. This encodes CGSSLVSRAETQYF. The chain links TRBV7-2 to TRBJ2-5; D is possibly TRBD1 (5 bases). Per germline, CDR1 SGHTA and CDR2 FQGNSA. The CDR3 contains 14 residues.